This T cell receptor beta chain was identified in a study of cytomegalovirus exposure and HLA in healthy donors. This CDR3 has 13 amino acids. Looked up from germline, CDR1 is SGHRS and CDR2 is YFSETQ. Primers: 60 Vbeta forward and 13 Jbeta reverse. The data were produced by immunoSEQ multiplex PCR, yet TCRdb's version contains in-frame clones alone and is incomplete. Here the sample spans 85,000 to 100,000 clones, 90% being singletons. Donors had nominal health at sampling but likely had unrecorded immune exposures. As for this clone: The antigen is unknown.

Notes on the study in general: Overall, about 160 TCR beta chains were annotated as cytomegalovirus-associated.

The V gene is TRBV5-1, the J gene TRBJ2-5; tentative D call: TRBD1 (5 bases). The J call may be in error: the DNA end matches TRBJ2-7 better. The TCR was taken from a man younger than 35 in good health and CMV-seronegative. Sequenced material: PBMCs. The CDR3: CASSRSGSGEQYF. As DNA, the CDR3 is TGCGCCAGCAGCCGGTCAGGGTCGGGCGAGCAGTACTTC.